The next 26 T cell receptor beta chains were all read from a single sample in a study of T cell changes during pregnancy in multiple sclerosis. The repertoire was sequenced with immunoSEQ multiplex PCR; TCRdb's copy has only in-frame clones and lacks some. Of about 93,000 clones listed, 92% are singletons. Source: peripheral blood, taken after pregnancy. Source of these receptors: a female donor with multiple sclerosis, enrolled in a pregnancy study.

This clone appeared a single time. The rearrangement joins TRBV2 to TRBJ2-7; 9 nucleotides line up with TRBD1. The germline gives CDR1 SNHLY, CDR2 FYNNEI. This CDR3 comprises 15 residues. With V trimmed by 3 bases and J by 2 bases, 5 bases remained unmatched. The CDR3, as DNA: TGTGCCAGCAGTGAGGGGGACAGGGATACCTACGAGCAGTACTTC. This encodes CASSEGDRDTYEQYF.

V is TRBV9 and J is TRBJ1-3; tentatively, D is TRBD1 (6 bases). CDR3 length equals 15 residues. The germline V gene has CDR1 SGDLS and CDR2 YYNGEE. V was pared by 3 bases and J by 0 bases, with 10 bases between. The CDR3, as DNA: TGTGCCAGCAGCGAGAGGACAGACTCTGGAAACACCATATATTTT. This codes for CASSERTDSGNTIYF.

The chain is built from TRBV7-8 and TRBJ1-2; D not resolved. V lost 1 base and J lost 8, with 8 bases in between. This CDR3 is 12 amino acids long. In germline, CDR1 is SGHVS, CDR2 FQNEAQ. As DNA, the CDR3 is TGTGCCAGCAGCTTAGTCGGGAGAGGCTACACCTTC. Its protein product is CASSLVGRGYTF.

Comments on this clone: This sample also contains other DNA sequences that code for the same CDR3. The V gene is TRBV4-3, the J gene TRBJ1-3, with no clear D. CDR1 is LGHNA and CDR2 is YSLEER in the germline V gene. The CDR3 length is 15 residues. Trimming removed 0 bases from V and 1 base from J, with 7 bases in between. Written as DNA, the CDR3 is TGCGCCAGCAGCCAAGATTCGGGTTCTGGAAACACCATATATTTT. It is translated as CASSQDSGSGNTIYF.

This clone was counted once. The chain carries TRBV5-1 and TRBJ2-3, with TRBD2 identical over 7 bases. Trimming cost V 1 base and J 2 bases; bases outside gene matches: 4. CDR3 length equals 15 residues. Germline V lookup: CDR1 SGHRS, CDR2 YFSETQ. The CDR3: CASSLPLAATDTQYF. The CDR3 bases are TGCGCCAGCAGCTTGCCGCTAGCGGCCACAGATACGCAGTATTTT.

This clone was recorded only once. This sequence joins TRBV25-1 and TRBJ2-5, with 9 positions matching TRBD1. Trimming took 1 base from V and 5 from J; bases not matched to a gene: 8. Germline V gives CDR1 MGHDK, CDR2 SYGVNS. This CDR3 has 16 residues. CDR3 nucleotide sequence: TGTGCCAGCAGTGAATTGGGGGACAGGGACGGTGAGACCCAGTACTTC. Its translation: CASSELGDRDGETQYF.

The chain carries TRBV6-5 and TRBJ1-5, with 9 bases fitting TRBD1. CDR1 and CDR2 from the germline V gene are MNHEY and SVGAGI. The CDR3 has 15 residues. Trimming removed 0 bases from V and 5 bases from J; junction bases left unmatched: 2. The CDR3 protein is CASSYSTGGDQPQHF. CDR3 DNA: TGTGCCAGCAGTTACTCTACAGGGGGCGATCAGCCCCAGCATTTT.

The chain recombines TRBV7-9 with TRBJ2-7, with 10 bases fitting TRBD1. CDR1 and CDR2 from the germline V gene are SEHNR and FQNEAQ (reference sequence). The CDR3 covers 14 residues. Trimming took 5 bases from V and 3 from J; bases not matched to a gene: 4. CDR3 loop: CASSGDRGYYEQYF. In DNA, the CDR3 is TGTGCCAGCAGCGGGGACAGGGGATACTACGAGCAGTACTTC.

The chain uses TRBV18 and TRBJ1-2; a possible D gene is TRBD1 (6 bases). Germline CDR1 reads KGHSH; CDR2 reads LQKENI. Trimming stripped 2 bases from V and 4 bases from J, with 17 bases between. The CDR3 is 16 amino acids. In DNA form, the CDR3 reads TGTGCCAGCTCACCAACTACAGGAGGACAGATCTATGGCTACACCTTC. Translating gives CASSPTTGGQIYGYTF.

The chain recombines TRBV15 with TRBJ2-1; 11 nucleotides align to TRBD2. V was clipped by 5 bases and J by 2 bases; unmatched bases: 5. Germline V gene lookup returns CDR1 LNHNV and CDR2 YYDKDF (reference sequence). CDR3 length: 16 residues. This CDR3 reads CATSGSGRVPYNEQFF. The CDR3 nucleotides read TGTGCCACCAGCGGTAGCGGGAGGGTCCCCTACAATGAGCAGTTCTTC.

The chain couples TRBV9 to TRBJ2-7, with D perhaps matching TRBD2 (6 bases). Germline lookup yields CDR1 SGDLS and CDR2 YYNGEE. V dropped 3 bases and J dropped 0 bases, with 13 bases sitting between them. CDR3 length: 15 residues. CDR3 region: CASSGRAGPSYEQYF. CDR3 nucleotides: TGTGCCAGCAGCGGCCGGGCGGGGCCCTCCTACGAGCAGTACTTC.

V usage is TRBV27 and J usage is TRBJ2-3; 7 nucleotides agree with TRBD1. Germline CDR1 and CDR2: MNHEY and SMNVEV (reference sequence). V shed 5 bases and J 10 bases; nucleotides not matched to a gene: 6. CDR3 length: 12 residues. The CDR3 bases are TGTGCCAGCAGTCCATCAGGGGGAGCGCAGTATTTT. Amino acids: CASSPSGGAQYF.

This chain links TRBV29-1 with TRBJ2-7, with D uncertain. V was pared by 4 bases and J by 1 base, with 11 bases between. The CDR3 has 13 residues. Germline V gene lookup returns CDR1 SQVTM and CDR2 ANQGSEA. The CDR3 protein is CSVVPGSSYEQYF. The CDR3 bases are TGCAGCGTTGTTCCCGGTTCATCCTACGAGCAGTACTTC.

This chain connects TRBV9 to TRBJ2-3; weak D call: TRBD2 (6 bases). The CDR3 totals 13 residues. CDR1 and CDR2 from the germline V gene are SGDLS and YYNGEE. The V gene lost 4 bases and the J gene lost 4 bases, with 10 bases spanning the gap. The CDR3, as DNA: TGTGCCAGCAGCCCGAAGCGGGCAGATACGCAGTATTTT. Translation gives CASSPKRADTQYF. The full variable domain, in which reference TRBV9 and TRBJ2-3 provide the parts outside the CDR3, is DSGVTQTPKHLITATGQRVTLRCSPRSGDLSVYWYQQSLDQGLQFLIQYYNGEERAKGNILERFSAQQFPDLHSELNLSSLELGDSALYFCASSPKRADTQYFGPGTRLTVL.

A single count supports this clone. The chain is built from TRBV10-3 and TRBJ2-7; 7 nucleotides line up with TRBD1. This CDR3 has 14 amino acids. Germline-derived CDR1 and CDR2 are ENHRY and SYGVKD. V shed 10 bases, J shed 0 bases, and the junction held 9 bases outside the gene matches. CDR3 sequence: CATINHRGSYEQYF. The CDR3 region has the DNA TGTGCCACTATAAACCACAGGGGCTCCTACGAGCAGTACTTC.

V is TRBV10-3 and J is TRBJ2-7, with a possible D match to TRBD2 (5 bases). V dropped 0 bases and J dropped 6 bases, with 9 bases sitting between them. The CDR3 contains 13 residues. Looked up from germline, CDR1 is ENHRY and CDR2 is SYGVKD. The CDR3 nucleotides are TGTGCCATCAGTGAGTCATCGGGATTCGAGCAGTACTTC. As protein: CAISESSGFEQYF.

This sequence joins TRBV6-5 and TRBJ1-5; weak D call: TRBD1 (6 bases). This CDR3 region has 12 residues. Trimming removed 6 bases at V and 7 bases at J, with 10 bases between. The V gene's germline CDR1 is MNHEY and CDR2 SVGAGI. CDR3 sequence (DNA): TGTGCCAGCAGGAGCGGGGGCCAGCCCCAGCATTTT. Protein product: CASRSGGQPQHF.

The V and J genes are TRBV27 and TRBJ2-7; D is possibly TRBD1 (5 bases). Germline-derived CDR1 and CDR2 are MNHEY and SMNVEV (reference sequence). The length of the CDR3 is 15 residues. The V gene lost 2 bases and the J gene lost 9 bases, with 20 bases spanning the gap. Here the CDR3 reads CASSLGAAATWRQYF. In DNA form, the CDR3 reads TGTGCCAGCAGTTTAGGGGCGGCAGCTACCTGGCGGCAGTACTTC.

V usage is TRBV6-4 and J usage is TRBJ2-1; 9 bases fit TRBD2. Germline trimming cut 6 bases from V and 8 bases from J; bases unmatched to any gene: 2. The CDR3 covers 12 residues. The V gene's germline CDR1 is MRHNA and CDR2 SNTAGT. CDR3 DNA sequence: TGTGCCAGCAGGGGACTAGCAGATGAGCAGTTCTTC. Encoded protein: CASRGLADEQFF.

The CDR3 is CACRGKNTEAFF. CDR3 DNA: TGTGCCTGCAGAGGGAAGAACACTGAAGCTTTCTTT. The V call is TRBV30, the J call TRBJ1-1, with D unclear. Trimming shortened V by 6 bases and J by 1 base, and 9 bases separated the two germline ends. CDR1 GTSNPN and CDR2 SVGIG come from the germline V gene (reference sequence). This CDR3 has 12 amino acids.

This clone has just a few counts. The J gene is TRBJ2-7, the V gene TRBV5-6, with 9 bases aligning to TRBD1. CDR1 and CDR2 (germline): SGHDT, YYEEEE. The CDR3 contains 15 residues. V dropped 4 bases and J dropped 1; count of bases not matched to a gene: 6. CDR3 bases: TGTGCCAGCAGCCAGACAGGGGGGCCTTCCTACGAGCAGTACTTC. Its protein is CASSQTGGPSYEQYF.

V gene TRBV6-6 combines with J gene TRBJ1-5; weak D call: TRBD1 (6 bases). The CDR3 has 13 amino acids. The germline V and J ends were trimmed by 7 bases and 0 bases, with 7 bases remaining between them. Per germline, CDR1 MNHNY and CDR2 SVGAGI (reference sequence). The CDR3 protein is CASTDSSNQPQHF. The CDR3 nucleotides are TGTGCCAGCACGGACAGTAGCAATCAGCCCCAGCATTTT.

The chain combines TRBV27 with TRBJ2-1; 9 nucleotides match TRBD1. J gave up 3 bases and V 0 bases, and 6 bases lay outside the gene matches. Germline-derived CDR1 and CDR2 are MNHEY and SMNVEV (reference sequence). This CDR3 has 17 amino acids. CDR3 protein: CASSLSIPGQGYNEQFF. Here the CDR3 DNA reads TGTGCCAGCAGTTTATCGATTCCGGGACAGGGCTACAATGAGCAGTTCTTC.

The rearrangement uses TRBV6-5 and TRBJ2-7, with a possible D match to TRBD2 (5 bases). Per the germline V gene, CDR1 is MNHEY and CDR2 is SVGAGI. There are 13 residues in the CDR3. Trimming cost V 8 bases and J 5 bases, with 16 bases left between them. The CDR3 nucleotides are TGTGCCAGCTTCTCACCGGGGTGGAACGAGCAGTACTTC. Amino acids: CASFSPGWNEQYF.

The V gene is TRBV28, the J gene TRBJ2-7; 7 bases match TRBD2. This CDR3 contains 14 residues. The junction had 9 bases not matched to a gene; V was cut back by 4 bases and J by 6 bases. CDR1 is MDHEN and CDR2 is SYDVKM in the germline V gene. In nucleotides, the CDR3 is TGTGCCAGCAGTTCCTTCGGGAGGATGGTCGAGCAGTACTTC. Protein: CASSSFGRMVEQYF.

This clone has a handful of counts. V is TRBV12-5 and J is TRBJ2-3; 10 bases are shared with TRBD2. Trimming took 1 base from V and 2 from J; bases not matched to a gene: 12. This CDR3 has 19 residues. Germline V gives CDR1 LGHNT, CDR2 FRNRAP. This CDR3 is CASGLGRAGGTSSTDTQYF. In nucleotides, the CDR3 is TGTGCTAGTGGTTTGGGGCGAGCGGGGGGGACAAGCTCCACAGATACGCAGTATTTT. The full variable domain, rest sourced from reference TRBV12-5 and TRBJ2-3, is DARVTQTPRHKVTEMGQEVTMRCQPILGHNTVFWYRQTMMQGLELLAYFRNRAPLDDSGMPKDRFSAEMPDATLATLKIQPSEPRDSAVYFCASGLGRAGGTSSTDTQYFGPGTRLTVL.